The 5 T cell receptor beta chains listed next were all sequenced from one sample in a study of cytomegalovirus exposure and HLA in healthy donors. Assay used: immunoSEQ multiplex PCR; TCRdb lists only in-frame clones, some missing. The sample has some 150,000 clones; more than 75% are singletons. The specimen was PBMCs. Receptor source: a woman aged 25 to 45 in good health and CMV-seronegative.

This rearrangement joins TRBV6-5 to TRBJ1-6; a possible D gene is TRBD1 (5 bases). The germline V gene encodes CDR1 MNHEY and CDR2 SVGAGI. The CDR3 spans 14 residues. The germline V and J ends were trimmed by 5 bases and 10 bases, with 15 bases remaining between them. The CDR3 sequence is CASSPSGEGSPLHF. The CDR3 coding sequence is TGTGCCAGCAGTCCCAGCGGGGAGGGGTCACCCCTCCACTTT.

This chain uses TRBV10-2 with TRBJ2-1, with a tentative D call TRBD1 (5 bases). Germline-derived CDR1 and CDR2 are WSHSY and SAAADI. V was trimmed by 6 bases and J by 9 bases, leaving 21 bases between them. The CDR3 length is 15 residues. The CDR3 DNA sequence: TGCGCCAGCAGAGAACAGGACCGAATATTGGGTGAGCAGTTCTTC. Protein sequence: CASREQDRILGEQFF.

This clone has just one count. CDR3 sequence: CAIPPGSGYTF. CDR3 coding DNA: TGTGCCATCCCCCCGGGTTCTGGCTACACCTTC. V usage is TRBV6-5 and J usage is TRBJ1-2; D is unresolved. The V end lost 10 bases, the J end lost 7 bases, and 13 bases lay between the germline ends. The CDR3 spans 11 residues. The germline CDR1 and CDR2 sequences are MNHEY and SVGAGI.

The chain links TRBV30 to TRBJ1-2; D not resolved. Germline V gene sequence: CDR1 GTSNPN, CDR2 SVGIG (reference sequence). The V and J ends lost 2 bases and 10 bases respectively, with 14 bases between them. This CDR3 is built from 12 residues. The CDR3 DNA reads TGTGCCTGGAGTTCGGGGATGGATTTCTACACCTTC. It specifies CAWSSGMDFYTF. The full variable domain, its missing parts supplied by reference TRBV30 and TRBJ1-2, is SQTIHQWPATLVQPVGSPLSLECTVEGTSNPNLYWYRQAAGRGLQLLFYSVGIGQISSEVPQNLSASRPQDRQFILSSKKLLLSDSGFYLCAWSSGMDFYTFGSGTRLTVV.

The chain is built from TRBV19 and TRBJ1-2; D might be TRBD1 (5 bases). CDR1 and CDR2 (germline): LNHDA, SQIVND (reference sequence). V was pared by 2 bases and J by 4 bases, with 11 bases between. This CDR3 comprises 14 residues. The CDR3 DNA reads TGTGCCAGTAGTATAAGGCAGGGCGGCTATGGCTACACCTTC. The encoded protein is CASSIRQGGYGYTF.